This entry lists 20 T cell receptor beta chains sequenced from one sample in a study of shared clonotypes between healthy human individuals. TCRdb's table, derived via immunoSEQ multiplex PCR, lists solely in-frame clones and lacks some. The sample has 2 million to 2.5 million clones, 95% seen once; the top ten hold 0.1% to 0.15%. The sequenced sample consisted of naive CD4+ T cells sorted from blood. Subset in this sample: CD45RA+ positively selected. The receptor set was obtained from a man between 18 and 29 years old in good health.

In regard to this clone: Other DNA sequences in the same sample also yield this CDR3. This rearrangement joins TRBV25-1 to TRBJ1-1; possibly TRBD1 for D (5 bases). V was cut by 6 bases and J by 1 base, with 6 bases left in between. CDR1 is MGHDK, CDR2 SYGVNS, per germline. The length of the CDR3 is 12 residues. CDR3 in amino acids: CASRGPNTEAFF. The CDR3 DNA follows: TGTGCCAGCAGGGGACCGAACACTGAAGCTTTCTTT. The complete variable domain, with remaining parts taken from reference TRBV25-1 and TRBJ1-1, reads EADIYQTPRYLVIGTGKKITLECSQTMGHDKMYWYQQDPGMELHLIHYSYGVNSTEKGDLSSESTVSRIRTEHFPLTLESARPSHTSQYLCASRGPNTEAFFGQGTRLTVV.

This chain links TRBV10-3 with TRBJ2-7; D might be TRBD2 (6 bases). V dropped 2 bases and J dropped 0 bases, with 11 bases sitting between them. This CDR3 contains 15 residues. Germline V CDR1 and CDR2: ENHRY, SYGVKD. CDR3 nucleotide sequence: TGTGCCATCAGTGAGGGGGTAGCGGCCTCCTACGAGCAGTACTTC. Its protein product is CAISEGVAASYEQYF.

Comments on this clone: The junction and the germline gene differ at one end; a read error may be behind it. The chain recombines TRBV11-2 with TRBJ2-7; a possible D gene is TRBD1 (6 bases). This CDR3 has 13 amino acids. Germline lookup yields CDR1 SGHAT and CDR2 FQNNGV. The CDR3 sequence is CASSLDRGDRLDF. DNA for the CDR3: TGTGCCAGCAGCTTAGATCGCGGTGACAGGCTTGACTTC.

This chain links TRBV2 with TRBJ1-1; D remains ambiguous. The CDR3 loop spans 13 amino acids. Trimming cost V 10 bases and J 1 base, with 13 bases left between them. Germline V gene data show CDR1 as SNHLY and CDR2 as FYNNEI. The chain's CDR3 is CATNKFSNTEAFF. The CDR3 region has the DNA TGTGCCACCAACAAGTTTTCGAACACTGAAGCTTTCTTT.

This chain joins TRBV6-6 and TRBJ2-7; D unresolved. CDR1 and CDR2 from the germline V gene are MNHNY and SVGAGI (reference sequence). The CDR3 runs to 14 residues. Trimming took 0 bases from V and 4 from J, leaving 10 bases between them. The CDR3, as DNA: TGTGCCAGCAGTTACTCTACTTTGGTTTACGAGCAGTACTTC. As protein: CASSYSTLVYEQYF.

The table lists this clone with a count of one. This chain links TRBV11-3 with TRBJ2-2, with D perhaps TRBD2 (5 bases). Germline V gene sequence: CDR1 SGHNT, CDR2 YENEEA. V lost 0 bases to trimming and J lost 2 bases, with 13 bases between them. The CDR3 is 17 residues long. The CDR3: CASSLDGEPLNTGELFF. CDR3 bases: TGTGCCAGCAGCTTAGATGGGGAGCCATTAAACACCGGGGAGCTGTTTTTT.

This chain connects TRBV5-1 to TRBJ2-7; D not certain. The CDR3 runs to 15 residues. V lost 0 bases and J 7 bases, leaving 17 bases between the germline ends. Per germline, CDR1 SGHRS and CDR2 YFSETQ. CDR3 amino acids: CASSLEAANIREQYF. The CDR3 DNA reads as TGCGCCAGCAGCTTGGAGGCGGCAAACATACGGGAGCAGTACTTC. Drawing the rest from reference TRBV5-1 and TRBJ2-7, the complete variable domain is KAGVTQTPRYLIKTRGQQVTLSCSPISGHRSVSWYQQTPGQGLQFLFEYFSETQRNKGNFPGRFSGRQFSNSRSEMNVSTLELGDSALYLCASSLEAANIREQYFGPGTRLTVT.

CDR3 sequence (DNA): TGTGCCAGCAGTTCAGCGGACAGGGAGGGTGAAAAACTGTTTTTT. Translation gives CASSSADREGEKLFF. The V gene is TRBV28, the J gene TRBJ1-4; 8 bases are a match to TRBD1. Trimming took 4 bases from V and 7 from J; bases not matched to a gene: 8. The germline gives CDR1 MDHEN, CDR2 SYDVKM. The CDR3 consists of 15 residues.

The chain recombines TRBV9 with TRBJ1-1, with 7 bases that match TRBD1. J gave up 3 bases and V 6 bases, and 17 bases lay outside the gene matches. Looked up from germline, CDR1 is SGDLS and CDR2 is YYNGEE. CDR3 length: 17 residues. In DNA, the CDR3 is TGTGCCAGCACCGCCGGGAGGGGGCGTTTTGAGGACACTGAAGCTTTCTTT. Amino acid sequence: CASTAGRGRFEDTEAFF.

The rearrangement uses TRBV6-5 and TRBJ2-7; 7 bases are a match to TRBD1. There are 15 residues in the CDR3. V trimming: 0 bases; J trimming: 4 bases; junction bases outside the gene matches: 6. CDR1 and CDR2 from the germline V gene are MNHEY and SVGAGI. For the CDR3, the DNA is TGTGCCAGCAGTTACTCTATGACAGGGATATACGAGCAGTACTTC. Protein product: CASSYSMTGIYEQYF.

The rearrangement uses TRBV25-1 and TRBJ1-6; D gene ambiguous. This CDR3 contains 14 residues. V was cut by 1 base and J by 10 bases, with 11 bases left in between. CDR1 is MGHDK and CDR2 is SYGVNS in the germline V gene. In DNA, the CDR3 is TGTGCCAGCAGTGAATCCGGGTTTAGATCACCCCTCCACTTT. Translating it yields CASSESGFRSPLHF.

The chain recombines TRBV9 with TRBJ2-5; TRBD1 matches at 9 bases. This CDR3 contains 15 residues. V was clipped by 0 bases and J by 4 bases; unmatched bases: 4. The germline V gene has CDR1 SGDLS and CDR2 YYNGEE. CDR3 nucleotide sequence: TGTGCCAGCAGCGTAGCTGACAGGGGGGGAGAGACCCAGTACTTC. It specifies CASSVADRGGETQYF.

This clone was seen once. The V and J genes are TRBV10-3 and TRBJ2-3, with D unresolved. In germline, CDR1 is ENHRY, CDR2 SYGVKD. Trimming cost V 4 bases and J 6 bases, with 8 bases left between them. The CDR3 covers 12 residues. The CDR3 nucleotides are TGTGCCATCAGTGGCTCCGTGGATACGCAGTATTTT. Translation gives CAISGSVDTQYF.

This rearrangement joins TRBV12-1 to TRBJ2-4; TRBD2, the D gene given by the table, was not confirmed from the DNA. TRBV12-1 has pseudogene status. This CDR3 is 18 amino acids long. The CDR3 is CASSRDDLAGGIKNIQYF. CDR3 nucleotide sequence: TGTGCCAGCAGCCGGGACGATCTAGCGGGGGGCATCAAAAACATTCAGTACTTC.

V is TRBV11-2 and J is TRBJ2-7, with D hard to call. Trimming pared 2 bases from V and 3 bases from J, leaving 8 bases between. Germline-derived CDR1 and CDR2 are SGHAT and FQNNGV. The CDR3 totals 13 residues. DNA for the CDR3: TGTGCCAGCAGCTTATGGCGGTTCTACGAGCAGTACTTC. Amino acids: CASSLWRFYEQYF. The full variable domain, completed using reference TRBV11-2 and TRBJ2-7, is EAGVAQSPRYKIIEKRQSVAFWCNPISGHATLYWYQQILGQGPKLLIQFQNNGVVDDSQLPKDRFSAERLKGVDSTLKIQPAKLEDSAVYLCASSLWRFYEQYFGPGTRLTVT.

The chain carries TRBV7-2 and TRBJ2-7, with D perhaps TRBD2 (7 bases). The CDR3 totals 17 residues. Germline V gene sequence: CDR1 SGHTA, CDR2 FQGNSA. V was trimmed by 2 bases and J by 4 bases, leaving 21 bases between them. CDR3 sequence (DNA): TGTGCCAGCAGCTTATCCCCAGCGGGACAACCTTTATACGAGCAGTACTTC. It codes for CASSLSPAGQPLYEQYF.

The chain combines TRBV7-9 with TRBJ2-5; D gene unclear. CDR1 is SEHNR, CDR2 FQNEAQ, per germline (reference sequence). V was trimmed by 2 bases and J by 6 bases, leaving 1 base between them. The CDR3 spans 10 residues. The CDR3 reads CASSLKTQYF. CDR3 DNA sequence: TGTGCCAGCAGCTTAAAGACCCAGTACTTC.

This clone has just one count. The chain carries TRBV2 and TRBJ2-1; 8 bases map to TRBD1. The CDR3 totals 13 residues. V dropped 6 bases and J dropped 7; count of bases not matched to a gene: 5. Per germline, CDR1 SNHLY and CDR2 FYNNEI. DNA for the CDR3: TGTGCCAGCAGCCTGGACAGGGCGAATGAGCAGTTCTTC. Translated: CASSLDRANEQFF.

This clone has only one observation. The rearrangement links TRBV19 to TRBJ1-1, with D tentatively TRBD1 (6 bases). The CDR3 has 17 residues. Trimming took off 1 base at V and 8 bases at J, with 23 bases between the two ends. Germline CDR1 LNHDA, CDR2 SQIVND (reference sequence). CDR3 in amino acids: CASSIVTGQPGIGEAFF. CDR3 coding DNA: TGTGCCAGTAGTATAGTAACCGGACAGCCAGGTATCGGAGAAGCTTTCTTT. Full variable domain (rest looked up from reference TRBV19 and TRBJ1-1): DGGITQSPKYLFRKEGQNVTLSCEQNLNHDAMYWYRQDPGQGLRLIYYSQIVNDFQKGDIAEGYSVSREKKESFPLTVTSAQKNPTAFYLCASSIVTGQPGIGEAFFGQGTRLTVV.

J is TRBJ2-2 and V is TRBV6-1, with a weak D call TRBD2 (7 bases). Per the germline V gene, CDR1 is MNHNS and CDR2 is SASEGT. The ends were cut back, 2 bases at V and 6 bases at J, with 13 bases in the middle. This CDR3 has 15 residues. The CDR3 loop is CASSERRGGAGELFF. Here the CDR3 DNA reads TGTGCCAGCAGTGAACGGCGCGGGGGCGCCGGGGAGCTGTTTTTT.